One and the same sample provided the 23 T cell receptor beta chains below, sequenced in a study of spatial heterogeneity in lung cancer. Noted time point: sample taken at primary tumor resection. TCRdb called the 5' RACE reads again in MiXCR, with one record for every CDR3 protein. The data show 4,500 to 6,500 distinct CDR3 sequences, with about 13% seen just once and about a fifth held by the top ten. The material sequenced was normal lung tissue next to the tumor, taken at surgery. Receptors originate from a female donor with early-stage non-small cell lung cancer.

Judged by abundance, this clonotype is large. The chain has TRBV5-1 and TRBJ2-1, with D perhaps matching TRBD1 (5 bases). In germline, CDR1 is SGHRS, CDR2 YFSETQ. Trimming removed 4 bases from V and 5 bases from J, with 16 bases in between. The CDR3 consists of 15 residues. The CDR3 DNA reads TGCGCCAGCAGCATCATAGGGGCAACGAACAATGAGCAGTTCTTC. The encoded protein is CASSIIGATNNEQFF.

This clonotype was seen at least ten times. The V call is TRBV11-2, the J call TRBJ2-2, with D possibly matching TRBD2 (5 bases). Germline V gene data show CDR1 as SGHAT and CDR2 as FQNNGV. The CDR3 is 16 amino acids. V lost 5 bases and J 0 bases, leaving 13 bases between the germline ends. This CDR3 is CASSKGYGANTGELFF. CDR3 bases: TGTGCCAGCAGCAAAGGTTACGGGGCGAACACCGGGGAGCTGTTTTTT.

The chain carries TRBV19 and TRBJ2-7; 7 bases are a match to TRBD2. Germline V gives CDR1 LNHDA, CDR2 SQIVND (reference sequence). This CDR3 region has 12 residues. V lost 4 bases and J lost 4; bases outside the gene matches: 1. The CDR3 loop is CASSTSGYEQYF. In nucleotides, the CDR3 is TGTGCCAGTAGTACTAGCGGATACGAGCAGTACTTC.

This clonotype is medium-sized in the sample. V is TRBV6-1 and J is TRBJ1-6, with D maybe TRBD1 (6 bases). This CDR3 has 15 residues. Germline CDR1 and CDR2: MNHNS and SASEGT. V was pared by 2 bases and J by 4 bases, with 9 bases between. The CDR3 DNA follows: TGTGCCAGCAGTGAAATGGGACAATATAATTCACCCCTCCACTTT. As protein: CASSEMGQYNSPLHF.

This clonotype occurred many times. The chain has TRBV11-3 and TRBJ2-2; TRBD2 matches 7 bases. This CDR3 comprises 13 residues. V was clipped by 2 bases and J by 7 bases; unmatched bases: 1. Germline V gene data show CDR1 as SGHNT and CDR2 as YENEEA. The CDR3 loop is CASSLRTSGELFF. CDR3 nucleotides: TGTGCCAGCAGCTTAAGGACTAGCGGGGAGCTGTTTTTT.

This clonotype has a count of ten or more. The chain carries TRBV9 and TRBJ2-2; D gene uncertain. Germline assignment: CDR1 SGDLS and CDR2 YYNGEE. Trimming removed 3 bases at V and 0 bases at J, with 12 bases between. This CDR3 contains 16 residues. The CDR3 bases are TGTGCCAGCAGCGCCACTCTTTACGCGAACACCGGGGAGCTGTTTTTT. The encoded protein is CASSATLYANTGELFF. Full variable domain (remainder filled in from reference TRBV9 and TRBJ2-2): DSGVTQTPKHLITATGQRVTLRCSPRSGDLSVYWYQQSLDQGLQFLIQYYNGEERAKGNILERFSAQQFPDLHSELNLSSLELGDSALYFCASSATLYANTGELFFGEGSRLTVL.

As regards this clonotype: A much larger clone sits a single nucleotide away, making a read error possible. The V call is TRBV20-1, the J call TRBJ2-3; D remains ambiguous. V lost 7 bases, J lost 7 bases, and 12 bases lay in between. CDR3 length: 11 residues. Germline lookup yields CDR1 DFQATT and CDR2 SNEGSKA (reference sequence). CDR3 DNA: TGCAGTGTCACAATGGCCTATACGCAGTATTTT. It yields the protein CSVTMAYTQYF.

This clonotype was recorded at least ten times. The chain has TRBV20-1 and TRBJ2-7; TRBD2 agrees at 9 bases. CDR3 size: 11 residues. Germline V gives CDR1 DFQATT, CDR2 SNEGSKA (reference sequence). V was clipped by 7 bases and J by 7 bases; unmatched bases: 5. The CDR3 loop is CSVAGAQEQYF. The DNA of the CDR3 is TGCAGTGTAGCGGGAGCCCAGGAGCAGTACTTC.

This clonotype was detected only a few times. This chain joins TRBV7-2 and TRBJ2-3, with 8 bases matching TRBD2. Germline CDR1 SGHTA, CDR2 FQGNSA. The length of the CDR3 is 15 residues. V lost 4 bases and J lost 2; bases outside the gene matches: 5. CDR3 sequence (DNA): TGTGCCAGCAGCTATTTAGCGGGGAACACAGATACGCAGTATTTT. This gives the protein CASSYLAGNTDTQYF.

This clonotype is medium-sized within its sample. CDR3 coding DNA: TGTGCCAGCAATGAAGAGGGACGGTCCTACAATGAGCAGTTCTTC. Amino acids: CASNEEGRSYNEQFF. The chain uses TRBV6-2 or TRBV6-3 and TRBJ2-1, with D perhaps matching TRBD1 or TRBD2 (5 bases each). CDR1 is MNHEY and CDR2 is SVGEGT in the germline V gene. The V end lost 7 bases, the J end lost 1 base, and 14 bases lay between the germline ends. The CDR3 spans 15 residues.

In its sample, this clonotype was seen many times. This chain uses TRBV4-3 with TRBJ2-2, with 11 bases aligning to TRBD1. CDR1 is LGHNA and CDR2 is YSLEER in the germline V gene. The CDR3 loop spans 17 amino acids. Germline trimming cut 6 bases from V and 2 bases from J; bases unmatched to any gene: 8. The CDR3 bases are TGCGCCAGCAGTTTCGGACAGGGGGCTCTTAACACCGGGGAGCTGTTTTTT. Translation gives CASSFGQGALNTGELFF.

Sample share makes this clonotype medium-sized. This chain connects TRBV7-6 to TRBJ1-1; possible D gene TRBD1, 5 bases. Trimming took 1 base from V and 0 from J, leaving 9 bases between them. Germline V lookup: CDR1 SGHVS, CDR2 FNYEAQ. The length of the CDR3 is 15 residues. CDR3 coding DNA: TGTGCCAGCAGCTTAGAGGGGACGATGAACACTGAAGCTTTCTTT. As protein: CASSLEGTMNTEAFF. Variable domain in full (rest from reference TRBV7-6 and TRBJ1-1): GAGVSQSPRYKVTKRGQDVALRCDPISGHVSLYWYRQALGQGPEFLTYFNYEAQQDKSGLPNDRFSAERPEGSISTLTIQRTEQRDSAMYRCASSLEGTMNTEAFFGQGTRLTVV.

This clonotype is labeled medium-sized. The V and J genes are TRBV7-2 and TRBJ2-1; a possible D gene is TRBD1 (6 bases). This CDR3 has 15 amino acids. Germline CDR1 and CDR2: SGHTA and FQGNSA. V was pared by 4 bases and J by 0 bases, with 10 bases between. The CDR3 DNA follows: TGTGCCAGCAGCTCCGACAGGAGCTCCTACAATGAGCAGTTCTTC. Residues: CASSSDRSSYNEQFF.

In its sample, this clonotype ranks as medium-sized. The chain is built from TRBV6-5 and TRBJ2-3; D gene ambiguous. Trimming cost V 5 bases and J 1 base, with 10 bases left between them. The CDR3 length is 14 residues. CDR1 is MNHEY, CDR2 SVGAGI, per germline. The CDR3 is CASSRTLRTDTQYF. As DNA, the CDR3 is TGTGCCAGCAGTCGCACCTTGCGCACAGATACGCAGTATTTT.

This clonotype was detected a few times. The V gene is TRBV7-6, the J gene TRBJ1-1; a weak D match, TRBD1 (5 bases). V lost 0 bases and J lost 6, with 11 bases in between. Per germline, CDR1 SGHVS and CDR2 FNYEAQ. This CDR3 has 14 residues. DNA for the CDR3: TGTGCCAGCAGCTTAGCGGGCCGGGACGCTGAAGCTTTCTTT. The encoded protein is CASSLAGRDAEAFF.

The rearrangement uses TRBV5-5 and TRBJ1-6; D not resolved. Trimming removed 1 base at V and 6 bases at J, with 5 bases between. The CDR3 has 13 residues. CDR1 is SGHKS, CDR2 YYEKEE, per germline (reference sequence). The CDR3 nucleotides read TGTGCCAGCAGCTTGACTACTAATTCACCCCTCCACTTT. It yields the protein CASSLTTNSPLHF.

This clonotype was detected ten times or more. The chain carries TRBV20-1 and TRBJ2-3; D possibly corresponds to TRBD2 (6 bases). V was shortened by 0 bases and J by 4 bases, with 11 bases between the two germline ends. This CDR3 has 14 residues. Germline V lookup: CDR1 DFQATT, CDR2 SNEGSKA (reference sequence). In DNA form, the CDR3 reads TGCAGTGCTAGAGACCCTTCGGGGGCAGATACGCAGTATTTT. Amino acid sequence: CSARDPSGADTQYF.

This clonotype was detected many times. The chain is built from TRBV20-1 and TRBJ2-5; the D is unclear. Germline loops: CDR1 DFQATT, CDR2 SNEGSKA (reference sequence). The CDR3 is made up of 11 amino acids. CDR3 DNA sequence: TGCAGCGCCCAGCACCAAGAGACCCAGTACTTC. Protein: CSAQHQETQYF.

This clonotype was counted ten times or more. The V and J genes are TRBV20-1 and TRBJ2-7; the match to TRBD1 covers 7 bases. The CDR3 runs 15 residues. V lost 6 bases to trimming and J lost 0 bases; unmatched junction nucleotides: 11. Germline CDR1 reads DFQATT; CDR2 reads SNEGSKA (reference sequence). The CDR3 bases are TGCAGTGCACCGGAGCAGGACAGGAGCTCCTACGAGCAGTACTTC. Protein product: CSAPEQDRSSYEQYF.

Ten or more counts support this clonotype. The CDR3 loop is CASSSAQSGLGSGNTIYF. The CDR3 region has the DNA TGTGCCAGCAGTTCAGCCCAGAGCGGGTTGGGCTCTGGAAACACCATATATTTT. The chain couples TRBV7-6 to TRBJ1-3; no clear D gene. Germline V gene lookup returns CDR1 SGHVS and CDR2 FNYEAQ. This CDR3 contains 18 residues. Deletions cut 6 bases from V and 0 bases from J, with 21 bases between.

By proportion, this clonotype is medium-sized. The rearrangement links TRBV19 to TRBJ1-4, with 9 bases identical to TRBD1. J gave up 6 bases and V 3 bases, and 5 bases lay outside the gene matches. The CDR3 contains 15 residues. CDR1 is LNHDA and CDR2 is SQIVND in the germline V gene (reference sequence). CDR3 sequence reads: CASSILRTGDEKLFF. The CDR3, as DNA: TGTGCCAGTAGTATCCTTCGGACAGGGGATGAAAAACTGTTTTTT. Variable domain in full (rest from reference TRBV19 and TRBJ1-4): DGGITQSPKYLFRKEGQNVTLSCEQNLNHDAMYWYRQDPGQGLRLIYYSQIVNDFQKGDIAEGYSVSREKKESFPLTVTSAQKNPTAFYLCASSILRTGDEKLFFGSGTQLSVL.

In this sample, this clonotype turned up many times. The chain employs TRBV24-1 and TRBJ2-3, with D uncertain. Germline CDR1 and CDR2: KGHDR and SFDVKD. The CDR3 covers 15 residues. V gave up 3 bases and J gave up 2 bases, with 11 bases separating them. The CDR3 sequence: CATSDHKEFTDTQYF. Written as DNA, the CDR3 is TGTGCCACCAGTGATCACAAGGAGTTCACAGATACGCAGTATTTT.

This clonotype was observed many times. The chain joins TRBV11-2 to TRBJ1-6; D perhaps matches TRBD1 (5 bases). Per the germline V gene, CDR1 is SGHAT and CDR2 is FQNNGV. V lost 5 bases and J 1 base, leaving 9 bases between the germline ends. The CDR3 is 15 amino acids. The CDR3 here is CASSDSGSYNSPLHF. In nucleotides, the CDR3 is TGTGCCAGCAGCGACTCAGGGTCCTATAATTCACCCCTCCACTTT.